This T cell receptor beta chain came from a study of ipilimumab plus nivolumab after autologous stem cell transplantation. Across the study: Median doses per patient: about five ipilimumab, under 10 nivolumab. The myeloma cohort included high-risk transplant-naive patients and patients relapsing within 3 years of a first autologous transplant. Study-wide findings and caveats: TCR repertoire, Treg phenotype and gut microbiota reportedly support more study of this approach.

Sequencing was performed with immunoSEQ multiplex PCR; in TCRdb, only in-frame clones are kept and a portion is missing. The sample includes roughly 45,000 clones, roughly 84% of them seen just once. Starting 14 to 28 days after autologous transplant, ipilimumab 1 mg/kg was given. Looked up from germline, CDR1 is MNHNS and CDR2 is SASEGT. The CDR3 totals 12 residues. V dropped 7 bases and J dropped 3; count of bases not matched to a gene: 1. This clone was recorded a few times. Its antigen remains unidentified. This TCR was recovered from a male donor with multiple myeloma. The chain is built from TRBV6-1 and TRBJ1-2, with 8 nucleotides matching TRBD1. The sequencing here drew on PBMCs, taken in a trial of ipilimumab plus nivolumab as post-transplant consolidation. The CDR3: CASMTGDYGYTF. CDR3 DNA: TGTGCCAGCATGACAGGGGACTATGGCTACACCTTC.